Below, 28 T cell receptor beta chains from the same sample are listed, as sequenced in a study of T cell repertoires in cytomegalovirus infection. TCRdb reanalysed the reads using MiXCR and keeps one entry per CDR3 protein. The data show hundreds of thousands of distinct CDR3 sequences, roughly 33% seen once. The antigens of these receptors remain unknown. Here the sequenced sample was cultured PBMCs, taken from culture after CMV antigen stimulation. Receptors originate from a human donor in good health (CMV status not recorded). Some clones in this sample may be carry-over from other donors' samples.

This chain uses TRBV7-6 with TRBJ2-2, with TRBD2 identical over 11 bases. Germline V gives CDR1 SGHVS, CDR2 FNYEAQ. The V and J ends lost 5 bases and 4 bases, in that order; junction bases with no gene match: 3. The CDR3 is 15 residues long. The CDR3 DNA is TGTGCCAGCAGCCCCACTAGCGGGAGCACCGGGGAGCTGTTTTTT. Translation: CASSPTSGSTGELFF.

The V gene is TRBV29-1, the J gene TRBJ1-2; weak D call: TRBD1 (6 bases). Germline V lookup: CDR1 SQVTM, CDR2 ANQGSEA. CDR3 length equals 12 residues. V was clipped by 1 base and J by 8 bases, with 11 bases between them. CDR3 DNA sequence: TGCAGCGTTGAAGGGGGGGCGAGGGGCTACACCTTC. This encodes CSVEGGARGYTF.

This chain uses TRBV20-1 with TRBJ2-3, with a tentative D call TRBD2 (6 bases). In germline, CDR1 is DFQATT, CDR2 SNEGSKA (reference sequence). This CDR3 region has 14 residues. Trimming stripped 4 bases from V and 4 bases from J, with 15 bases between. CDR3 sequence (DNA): TGCAGTGCTATGATCGGGGGTCGAGCAGATACGCAGTATTTT. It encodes CSAMIGGRADTQYF.

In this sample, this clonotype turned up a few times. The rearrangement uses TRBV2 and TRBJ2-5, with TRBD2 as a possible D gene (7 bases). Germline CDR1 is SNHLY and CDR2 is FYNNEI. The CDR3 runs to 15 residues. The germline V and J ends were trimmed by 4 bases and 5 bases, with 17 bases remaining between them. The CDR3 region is CASSGRGGASETQYF. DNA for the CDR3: TGTGCCAGCAGTGGTCGAGGGGGGGCCTCCGAGACCCAGTACTTC.

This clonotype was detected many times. The CDR3 DNA reads TGTGCCAGCAGCTTAGCTACGACAGCAACTAATGAAAAACTGTTTTTT. The encoded protein is CASSLATTATNEKLFF. This sequence joins TRBV7-9 and TRBJ1-4; possibly TRBD1 for D (5 bases). CDR3 length: 16 residues. V dropped 0 bases and J dropped 0 bases, with 8 bases sitting between them. Per germline, CDR1 SEHNR and CDR2 FQNEAQ (reference sequence).

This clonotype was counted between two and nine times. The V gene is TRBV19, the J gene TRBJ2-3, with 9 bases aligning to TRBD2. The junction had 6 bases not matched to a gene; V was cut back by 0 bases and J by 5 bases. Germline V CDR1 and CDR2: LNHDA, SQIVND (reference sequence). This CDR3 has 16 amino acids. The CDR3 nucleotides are TGTGCCAGTAGTATAGATCCAGCGGGGGGATTAGATACGCAGTATTTT. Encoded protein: CASSIDPAGGLDTQYF.

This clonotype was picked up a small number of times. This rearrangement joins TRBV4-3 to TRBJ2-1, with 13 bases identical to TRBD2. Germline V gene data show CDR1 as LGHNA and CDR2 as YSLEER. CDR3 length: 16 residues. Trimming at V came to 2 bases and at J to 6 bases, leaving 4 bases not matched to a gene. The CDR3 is CASSQWGTSGTNEQFF. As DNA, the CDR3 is TGCGCCAGCAGCCAATGGGGGACTAGCGGGACCAATGAGCAGTTCTTC.

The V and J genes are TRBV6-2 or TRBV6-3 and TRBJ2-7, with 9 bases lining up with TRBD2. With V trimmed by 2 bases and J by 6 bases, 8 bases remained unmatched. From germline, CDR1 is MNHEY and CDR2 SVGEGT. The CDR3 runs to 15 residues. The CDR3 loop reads CASSYVASGALEQYF. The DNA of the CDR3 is TGTGCCAGCAGTTACGTGGCTAGCGGGGCTCTCGAGCAGTACTTC.

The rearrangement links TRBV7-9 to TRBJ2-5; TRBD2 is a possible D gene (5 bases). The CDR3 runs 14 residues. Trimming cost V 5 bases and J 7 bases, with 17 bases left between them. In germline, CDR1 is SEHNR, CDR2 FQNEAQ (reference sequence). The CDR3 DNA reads TGTGCCAGCAGCCAAGCACGGGGTGGTGGGACCCAGTACTTC. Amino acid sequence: CASSQARGGGTQYF.

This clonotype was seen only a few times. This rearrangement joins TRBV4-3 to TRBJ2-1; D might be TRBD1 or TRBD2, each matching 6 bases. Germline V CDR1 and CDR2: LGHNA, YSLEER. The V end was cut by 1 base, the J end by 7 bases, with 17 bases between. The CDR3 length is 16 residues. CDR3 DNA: TGCGCCAGCAGCCAAGGGGGGGCCGTAGGGATAAATGAGCAGTTCTTC. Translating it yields CASSQGGAVGINEQFF.

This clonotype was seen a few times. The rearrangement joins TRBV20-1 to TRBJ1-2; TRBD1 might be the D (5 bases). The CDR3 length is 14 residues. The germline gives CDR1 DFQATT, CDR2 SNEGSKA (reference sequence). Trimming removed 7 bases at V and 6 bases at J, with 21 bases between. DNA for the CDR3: TGCAGTGTTATCCGAACAGGCCGGGATAATGGCTACACCTTC. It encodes CSVIRTGRDNGYTF.

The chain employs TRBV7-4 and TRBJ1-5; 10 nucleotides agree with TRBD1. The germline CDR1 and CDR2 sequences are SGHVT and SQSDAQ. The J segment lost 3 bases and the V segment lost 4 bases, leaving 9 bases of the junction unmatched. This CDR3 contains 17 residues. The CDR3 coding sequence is TGTGCCAGCAGCTATGCCGGGACAGGGGCCTACAATCAGCCCCAGCATTTT. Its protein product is CASSYAGTGAYNQPQHF. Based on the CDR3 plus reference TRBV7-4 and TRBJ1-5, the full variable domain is GAGVSQSPRYKVAKRGRDVALRCDSISGHVTLYWYRQTLGQGSEVLTYSQSDAQRDKSGRPSGRFSAERPERSVSTLKIQRTEQGDSAVYLCASSYAGTGAYNQPQHFGDGTRLSIL.

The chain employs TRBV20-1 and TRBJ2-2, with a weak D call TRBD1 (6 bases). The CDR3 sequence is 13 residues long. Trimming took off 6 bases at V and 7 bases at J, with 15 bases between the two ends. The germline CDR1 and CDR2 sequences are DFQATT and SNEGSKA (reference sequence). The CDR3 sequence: CSAIQGPIGELFF. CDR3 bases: TGCAGTGCCATTCAGGGGCCCATCGGGGAGCTGTTTTTT.

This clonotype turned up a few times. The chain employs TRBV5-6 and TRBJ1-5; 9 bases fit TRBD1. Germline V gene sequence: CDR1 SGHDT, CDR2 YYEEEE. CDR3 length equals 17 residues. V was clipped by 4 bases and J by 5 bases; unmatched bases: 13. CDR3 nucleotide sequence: TGTGCCAGCAGCAGGCGCCCCGGGACAGGGTCTTATCAGCCCCAGCATTTT. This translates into CASSRRPGTGSYQPQHF. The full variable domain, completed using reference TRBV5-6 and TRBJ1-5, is DAGVTQSPTHLIKTRGQQVTLRCSPKSGHDTVSWYQQALGQGPQFIFQYYEEEERQRGNFPDRFSGHQFPNYSSELNVNALLLGDSALYLCASSRRPGTGSYQPQHFGDGTRLSIL.

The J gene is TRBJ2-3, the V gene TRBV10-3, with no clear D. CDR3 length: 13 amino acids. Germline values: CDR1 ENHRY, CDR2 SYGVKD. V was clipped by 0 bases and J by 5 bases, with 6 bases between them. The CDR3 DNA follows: TGTGCCATCAGTGAGTCGACGGAAGATACGCAGTATTTT. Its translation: CAISESTEDTQYF.

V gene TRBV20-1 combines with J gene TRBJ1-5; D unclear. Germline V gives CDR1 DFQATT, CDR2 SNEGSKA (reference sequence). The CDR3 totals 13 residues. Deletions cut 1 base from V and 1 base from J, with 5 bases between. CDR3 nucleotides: TGCAGTGCTAGAGTTCAGAGCAATCAGCCCCAGCATTTT. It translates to CSARVQSNQPQHF.

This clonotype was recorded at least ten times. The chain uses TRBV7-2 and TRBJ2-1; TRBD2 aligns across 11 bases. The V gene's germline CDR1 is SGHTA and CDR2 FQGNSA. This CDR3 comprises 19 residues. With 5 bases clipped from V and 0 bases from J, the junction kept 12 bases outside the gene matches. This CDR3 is CASSQAGTSGVGSYNEQFF. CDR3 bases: TGTGCCAGCAGCCAAGCCGGGACTAGCGGAGTCGGCTCCTACAATGAGCAGTTCTTC.

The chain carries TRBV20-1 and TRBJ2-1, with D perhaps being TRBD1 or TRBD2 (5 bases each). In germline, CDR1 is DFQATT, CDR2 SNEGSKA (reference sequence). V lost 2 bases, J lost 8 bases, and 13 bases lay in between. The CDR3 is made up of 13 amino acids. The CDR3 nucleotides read TGCAGTGCTAGATCCGGGGTGGGGGATGAGCAGTTCTTC. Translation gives CSARSGVGDEQFF.

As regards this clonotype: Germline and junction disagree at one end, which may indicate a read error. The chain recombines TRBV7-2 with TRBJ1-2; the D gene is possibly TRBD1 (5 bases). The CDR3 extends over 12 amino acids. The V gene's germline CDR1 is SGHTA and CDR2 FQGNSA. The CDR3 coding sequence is TGTGCCAGCAGGGGGACTAACCATGGCTACACCTTC. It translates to CASRGTNHGYTF.

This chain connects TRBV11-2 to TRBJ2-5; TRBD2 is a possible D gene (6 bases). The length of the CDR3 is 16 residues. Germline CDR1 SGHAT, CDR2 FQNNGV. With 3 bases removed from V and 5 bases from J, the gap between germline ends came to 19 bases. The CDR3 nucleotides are TGTGCCAGCAGCTTTACCCCACCGGGAGCCGGTGAGACCCAGTACTTC. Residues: CASSFTPPGAGETQYF.

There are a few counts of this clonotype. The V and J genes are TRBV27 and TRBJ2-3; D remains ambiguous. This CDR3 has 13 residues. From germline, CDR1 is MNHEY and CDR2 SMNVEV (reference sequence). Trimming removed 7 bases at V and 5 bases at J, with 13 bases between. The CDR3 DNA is TGTGCCAGCACCGATCGCCCGGGAGATACGCAGTATTTT. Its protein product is CASTDRPGDTQYF.

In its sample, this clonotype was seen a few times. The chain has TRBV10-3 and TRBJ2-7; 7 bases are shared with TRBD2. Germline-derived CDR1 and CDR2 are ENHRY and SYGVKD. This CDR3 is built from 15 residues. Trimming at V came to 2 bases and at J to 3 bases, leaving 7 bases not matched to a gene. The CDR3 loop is CAISERGGDFYEQYF. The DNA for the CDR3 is TGTGCCATCAGTGAGCGCGGGGGAGATTTCTACGAGCAGTACTTC.

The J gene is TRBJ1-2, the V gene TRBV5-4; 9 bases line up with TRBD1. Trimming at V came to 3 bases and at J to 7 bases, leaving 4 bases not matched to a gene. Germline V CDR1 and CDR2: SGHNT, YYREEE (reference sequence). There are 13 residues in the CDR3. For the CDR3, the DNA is TGTGCCAGCAGCTCGGGACAGGGTACTGGCTACACCTTC. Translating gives CASSSGQGTGYTF.

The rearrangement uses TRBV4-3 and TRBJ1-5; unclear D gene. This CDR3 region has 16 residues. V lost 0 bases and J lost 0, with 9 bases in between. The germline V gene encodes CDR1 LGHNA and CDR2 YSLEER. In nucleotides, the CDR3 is TGCGCCAGCAGCCAAGACCTATTTAATAGCAATCAGCCCCAGCATTTT. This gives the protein CASSQDLFNSNQPQHF.

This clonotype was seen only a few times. CDR3 nucleotides: TGTGCCAGCCTCTCACAGGTCCACCCATCGGCCGGGGAGCTGTTTTTT. Its protein is CASLSQVHPSAGELFF. The chain combines TRBV19 with TRBJ2-2, with D perhaps TRBD1 (5 bases). The V gene's germline CDR1 is LNHDA and CDR2 SQIVND (reference sequence). V lost 9 bases, J lost 6 bases, and 23 bases lay in between. This CDR3 comprises 16 residues. Looking up the rest from reference TRBV19 and TRBJ2-2 gives the full variable domain: DGGITQSPKYLFRKEGQNVTLSCEQNLNHDAMYWYRQDPGQGLRLIYYSQIVNDFQKGDIAEGYSVSREKKESFPLTVTSAQKNPTAFYLCASLSQVHPSAGELFFGEGSRLTVL.

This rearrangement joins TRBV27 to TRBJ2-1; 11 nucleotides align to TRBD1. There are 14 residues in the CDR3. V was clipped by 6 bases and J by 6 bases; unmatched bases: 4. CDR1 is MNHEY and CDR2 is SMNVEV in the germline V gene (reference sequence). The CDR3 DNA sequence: TGTGCCAGCAGACCCGGGACAGGGGGCAATGAGCAGTTCTTC. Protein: CASRPGTGGNEQFF.

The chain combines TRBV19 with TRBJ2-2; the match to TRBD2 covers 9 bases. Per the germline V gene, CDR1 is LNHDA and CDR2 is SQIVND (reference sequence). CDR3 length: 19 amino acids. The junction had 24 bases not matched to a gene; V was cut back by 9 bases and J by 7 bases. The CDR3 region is CASTESTGRLGTSSGELFF. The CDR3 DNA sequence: TGTGCCAGCACCGAGTCCACTGGTCGGCTAGGGACTAGCAGCGGGGAGCTGTTTTTT.

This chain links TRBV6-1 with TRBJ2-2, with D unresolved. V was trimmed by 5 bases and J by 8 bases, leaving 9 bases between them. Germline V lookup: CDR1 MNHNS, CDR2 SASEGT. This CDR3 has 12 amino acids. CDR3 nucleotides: TGTGCCAGCAGTCAACCCGCAGGGGAGCTGTTTTTT. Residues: CASSQPAGELFF.